A single sample is the source of the 28 T cell receptor beta chains below, sequenced in a study of long-term antiretroviral therapy in people with HIV. Survey-level resolution applied to immunoSEQ assay v3.0. The repertoire was sequenced with immunoSEQ multiplex PCR; TCRdb's copy has only in-frame clones and lacks some. The data show more than 20,000 clones, under 85% seen once. Sequenced here: unsorted PBMCs, sampled 0.5 years before starting antiretroviral therapy. The receptors were gathered from a man aged 35 to 55 with HIV.

The rearrangement uses TRBV28 and TRBJ2-3; 8 bases are shared with TRBD2. Trimming at V came to 6 bases and at J to 4 bases, leaving 12 bases not matched to a gene. CDR3 length: 16 amino acids. The germline V gene has CDR1 MDHEN and CDR2 SYDVKM. CDR3 amino acids: CASRPRGLGIPDTQYF. As DNA, the CDR3 is TGTGCCAGCAGACCGCGGGGACTAGGTATCCCAGATACGCAGTATTTT.

This clone was picked up one time. The V call is TRBV13, the J call TRBJ2-1; TRBD1 matches at 8 bases. The CDR3 sequence is 14 residues long. CDR1 and CDR2 (germline): PRHDT, FYEKMQ (reference sequence). J lost 5 bases, V lost 11 bases, and 11 bases had no gene match. CDR3 coding DNA: TGTGCCGGATCGGACAGGGAGCAGGACAATGAGCAGTTCTTC. It specifies CAGSDREQDNEQFF.

The chain links TRBV5-1 to TRBJ1-1; 7 positions match TRBD1. The trim removed 1 base at V and 4 bases at J, leaving 7 bases unmatched. The CDR3 is made up of 15 amino acids. The germline V gene encodes CDR1 SGHRS and CDR2 YFSETQ. The CDR3 bases are TGCGCCAGCAGCTTGCAGGGGGAAAGTTTCACTGAAGCTTTCTTT. It is translated as CASSLQGESFTEAFF. The variable domain in full, with the rest retrieved from reference TRBV5-1 and TRBJ1-1, is KAGVTQTPRYLIKTRGQQVTLSCSPISGHRSVSWYQQTPGQGLQFLFEYFSETQRNKGNFPGRFSGRQFSNSRSEMNVSTLELGDSALYLCASSLQGESFTEAFFGQGTRLTVV.

The gene calls are TRBV11-1 and TRBJ1-5; possible D gene TRBD1, 5 bases. This CDR3 region has 13 residues. From germline, CDR1 is SGHAT and CDR2 FQDESV (reference sequence). Trimming cost V 2 bases and J 5 bases, with 7 bases left between them. This CDR3 reads CASSLWGDQPQHF. CDR3 bases: TGTGCCAGCAGCTTATGGGGGGATCAGCCCCAGCATTTT.

This chain uses TRBV5-4 with TRBJ2-1; D may be TRBD1 or TRBD2 (5 bases each). Per germline, CDR1 SGHNT and CDR2 YYREEE (reference sequence). CDR3 length equals 16 residues. Trimming shortened V by 4 bases and J by 4 bases, and 18 bases separated the two germline ends. The CDR3 DNA reads as TGTGCCAGCAGCATCCCGGGACCCCTGGGTTACAATGAGCAGTTCTTC. Its protein is CASSIPGPLGYNEQFF. Looking up the rest from reference TRBV5-4 and TRBJ2-1 gives the full variable domain: ETGVTQSPTHLIKTRGQQVTLRCSSQSGHNTVSWYQQALGQGPQFIFQYYREEENGRGNFPPRFSGLQFPNYSSELNVNALELDDSALYLCASSIPGPLGYNEQFFGPGTRLTVL.

The CDR3: CASSGTSGGLAAYNEQFF. The CDR3, as DNA: TGCGCCAGCAGCGGGACTAGCGGGGGGCTAGCAGCCTACAATGAGCAGTTCTTC. This sequence joins TRBV5-1 and TRBJ2-1; 15 nucleotides agree with TRBD2. CDR1 and CDR2 (germline): SGHRS, YFSETQ. V lost 4 bases, J lost 2 bases, and 7 bases stayed unmatched. CDR3 length: 18 amino acids.

The rearrangement links TRBV5-1 to TRBJ1-4, with 10 bases that match TRBD1. CDR3 length: 14 residues. Unmatched junction bases numbered 5, after V lost 4 bases and J lost 8 bases. Germline CDR1 SGHRS, CDR2 YFSETQ. This chain's CDR3 is CASSTGTGEEKLFF. CDR3 nucleotide sequence: TGCGCCAGCAGCACAGGGACAGGGGAAGAAAAACTGTTTTTT.

The rearrangement links TRBV7-8 to TRBJ2-1; TRBD1 or TRBD2 may be the D gene (6 bases each). CDR1 is SGHVS, CDR2 FQNEAQ, per germline. CDR3 length equals 16 residues. V lost 1 base and J 0 bases, leaving 10 bases between the germline ends. The CDR3 region has the DNA TGTGCCAGCAGCTTAGACGGGGGCGCCTCCTACAATGAGCAGTTCTTC. This translates into CASSLDGGASYNEQFF.

The chain carries TRBV2 and TRBJ1-6; the D gene is possibly TRBD1 (6 bases). CDR3 size: 15 residues. Germline V CDR1 and CDR2: SNHLY, FYNNEI. The V end lost 2 bases, the J end lost 13 bases, and 18 bases lay between the germline ends. CDR3 loop: CASSESDPSRGPLHF. The CDR3 nucleotides read TGTGCCAGCAGTGAATCGGATCCGTCGAGGGGGCCCCTCCACTTT.

The J gene is TRBJ1-4, the V gene TRBV6-6; no firm D call. V lost 5 bases and J 4 bases, leaving 8 bases between the germline ends. CDR1 MNHNY and CDR2 SVGAGI come from the germline V gene (reference sequence). This CDR3 is 13 amino acids long. The CDR3 DNA reads TGTGCCAGCAGTAGGGATTTTAATGAAAAACTGTTTTTT. It specifies CASSRDFNEKLFF.

The chain is built from TRBV7-2 and TRBJ1-2, with TRBD1 as a possible D gene (5 bases). Germline-derived CDR1 and CDR2 are SGHTA and FQGNSA. The CDR3 is 13 amino acids. V gave up 1 base and J gave up 7 bases, with 10 bases separating them. The CDR3 bases are TGTGCCAGCAGCTTAGATGGCAGGGTTGGCTACACCTTC. Its protein is CASSLDGRVGYTF.

The chain recombines TRBV5-1 with TRBJ2-1; no reliable D call. Per germline, CDR1 SGHRS and CDR2 YFSETQ. V was trimmed by 3 bases and J by 5 bases, leaving 3 bases between them. The CDR3 has 11 residues. The CDR3 nucleotides read TGCGCCAGCAGCTGGAACAATGAGCAGTTCTTC. This gives the protein CASSWNNEQFF.

This chain connects TRBV6-6 to TRBJ2-7; possibly TRBD2 for D (5 bases). From germline, CDR1 is MNHNY and CDR2 SVGAGI (reference sequence). This CDR3 is 15 amino acids long. Trimming left V 0 bases short and J 7 bases short, with 16 bases between. For the CDR3, the DNA is TGTGCCAGCAGTTACTCGCCAACTAGTTTAGGAGAGCAGTACTTC. Translating gives CASSYSPTSLGEQYF.

The chain combines TRBV11-2 with TRBJ2-7, with a tentative D call TRBD2 (5 bases). The germline CDR1 and CDR2 sequences are SGHAT and FQNNGV. Trimming cost V 0 bases and J 6 bases, with 6 bases left between them. The CDR3 runs to 12 residues. CDR3 protein: CASSLDGVEQYF. The CDR3 region has the DNA TGTGCCAGCAGCTTAGACGGGGTCGAGCAGTACTTC. Combining the CDR3 with reference TRBV11-2 and TRBJ2-7 gives the whole variable domain EAGVAQSPRYKIIEKRQSVAFWCNPISGHATLYWYQQILGQGPKLLIQFQNNGVVDDSQLPKDRFSAERLKGVDSTLKIQPAKLEDSAVYLCASSLDGVEQYFGPGTRLTVT.

This chain connects TRBV5-1 to TRBJ1-2; possible D gene TRBD1, 5 bases. The V gene's germline CDR1 is SGHRS and CDR2 YFSETQ. This CDR3 is built from 15 residues. Trimming left V 1 base short and J 0 bases short, with 10 bases between. CDR3 amino acids: CASSLLQGANYGYTF. CDR3 nucleotide sequence: TGCGCCAGCAGCTTGCTCCAGGGAGCTAACTATGGCTACACCTTC.

The J gene is TRBJ2-1, the V gene TRBV6-5, with no clear D. The CDR3 totals 13 residues. V lost 8 bases, J lost 5 bases, and 13 bases lay in between. Germline CDR1 reads MNHEY; CDR2 reads SVGAGI. CDR3 amino acids: CASRRGTNNEQFF. CDR3 bases: TGTGCCAGCCGTCGAGGAACGAACAATGAGCAGTTCTTC.

V is TRBV28 and J is TRBJ1-4; D remains ambiguous. The CDR3 runs 17 residues. The V and J ends lost 5 bases and 5 bases respectively, with 21 bases between them. Germline lookup yields CDR1 MDHEN and CDR2 SYDVKM. The chain's CDR3 is CASSPAPLSSPNEKLFF. CDR3 nucleotide sequence: TGTGCCAGCAGTCCCGCCCCCCTCAGTAGCCCGAATGAAAAACTGTTTTTT.

A single count supports this clone. The chain has TRBV4-3 and TRBJ1-2; D is possibly TRBD1 (5 bases). Looked up from germline, CDR1 is LGHNA and CDR2 is YSLEER. V lost 0 bases and J lost 2, with 7 bases in between. This CDR3 has 14 amino acids. CDR3 in amino acids: CASSQDYRNYGYTF. DNA for the CDR3: TGCGCCAGCAGCCAAGATTACAGGAACTATGGCTACACCTTC.

The chain is built from TRBV7-9 and TRBJ2-3; D is undetermined. Trimming removed 0 bases at V and 8 bases at J, with 12 bases between. This CDR3 has 14 residues. CDR1 is SEHNR, CDR2 FQNEAQ, per germline (reference sequence). CDR3 DNA sequence: TGTGCCAGCAGCTTAGCCGGGCCACGGGCTACGCAGTATTTT. Translated: CASSLAGPRATQYF.

This chain uses TRBV5-1 with TRBJ2-7, with D possibly matching TRBD1 (5 bases). This CDR3 contains 14 residues. Trimming left V 3 bases short and J 2 bases short, with 12 bases between. Germline CDR1 and CDR2: SGHRS and YFSETQ. The CDR3 reads CASSSMQGAYEQYF. CDR3 DNA sequence: TGCGCCAGCAGCTCTATGCAGGGTGCCTACGAGCAGTACTTC.

The sample holds one count of this clone. This chain connects TRBV14 to TRBJ1-2; TRBD1 is a possible D gene (6 bases). CDR3 length: 15 residues. CDR1 and CDR2 from the germline V gene are SGHDN and FVKESK. The ends were cut back, 1 base at V and 2 bases at J, with 11 bases in the middle. The CDR3 here is CASSQVGQINYGYTF. In nucleotides, the CDR3 is TGTGCCAGCAGCCAAGTCGGACAGATCAACTATGGCTACACCTTC.

This chain joins TRBV4-1 and TRBJ1-1; D call uncertain. With 0 bases removed from V and 4 bases from J, the gap between germline ends came to 9 bases. In germline, CDR1 is MGHRA, CDR2 YSYEKL. This CDR3 is built from 14 residues. The CDR3 DNA follows: TGCGCCAGCAGCCAAGAGGCTCATCGCACTGAAGCTTTCTTT. Its translation: CASSQEAHRTEAFF.

The V and J genes are TRBV29-1 and TRBJ1-2; no definite D call. V lost 0 bases and J lost 4, with 18 bases in between. This CDR3 region has 16 residues. Germline values: CDR1 SQVTM, CDR2 ANQGSEA. CDR3 DNA: TGCAGCGTTGAAGAGATAGACCGCCCAAGCCTCTATGGCTACACCTTC. This gives the protein CSVEEIDRPSLYGYTF.

This clone has a handful of counts. The V and J genes are TRBV18 and TRBJ2-7; no definite D call. Germline loops: CDR1 KGHSH, CDR2 LQKENI. V shed 4 bases and J shed 6 bases, with 13 bases lying between them. The CDR3 loop spans 13 amino acids. The CDR3 DNA reads as TGTGCCAGCTCACTGGGGATACCTGCCGAGCAGTACTTC. Translation: CASSLGIPAEQYF.

The rearrangement links TRBV5-4 to TRBJ2-7; TRBD1 agrees at 9 bases. V lost 3 bases and J lost 3; bases outside the gene matches: 4. CDR3 length equals 14 residues. From germline, CDR1 is SGHNT and CDR2 YYREEE (reference sequence). For the CDR3, the DNA is TGTGCCAGCAGCTACGGGACAGGGAACTACGAGCAGTACTTC. Protein product: CASSYGTGNYEQYF.

The chain carries TRBV9 and TRBJ2-1, with D hard to call. This CDR3 has 14 residues. The V end lost 4 bases, the J end lost 5 bases, and 13 bases lay between the germline ends. Per germline, CDR1 SGDLS and CDR2 YYNGEE. The CDR3 sequence: CASSPTILNNEQFF. CDR3 DNA sequence: TGTGCCAGCAGCCCGACCATACTAAACAATGAGCAGTTCTTC. Variable domain in full (rest from reference TRBV9 and TRBJ2-1): DSGVTQTPKHLITATGQRVTLRCSPRSGDLSVYWYQQSLDQGLQFLIQYYNGEERAKGNILERFSAQQFPDLHSELNLSSLELGDSALYFCASSPTILNNEQFFGPGTRLTVL.

The chain links TRBV11-2 to TRBJ1-1; D gene ambiguous. The CDR3 loop spans 16 amino acids. Germline CDR1 is SGHAT and CDR2 is FQNNGV. Trimming removed 4 bases from V and 2 bases from J, with 17 bases in between. CDR3 nucleotides: TGTGCCAGCAGCTCCCCTCCTGCAGGATTCAACACTGAAGCTTTCTTT. Amino acids: CASSSPPAGFNTEAFF. The complete variable domain, with remaining parts taken from reference TRBV11-2 and TRBJ1-1, reads EAGVAQSPRYKIIEKRQSVAFWCNPISGHATLYWYQQILGQGPKLLIQFQNNGVVDDSQLPKDRFSAERLKGVDSTLKIQPAKLEDSAVYLCASSSPPAGFNTEAFFGQGTRLTVV.

Only one count was recorded for this clone. This sequence joins TRBV7-6 and TRBJ2-5; 11 bases align to TRBD2. Germline CDR1 SGHVS, CDR2 FNYEAQ. J was trimmed by 2 bases and V by 5 bases; bases with no gene match: 7. The CDR3 totals 16 residues. DNA of the CDR3: TGTGCCAGCAGCAACGGACTAGCGGGTATACAAGAGACCCAGTACTTC. Encoded protein: CASSNGLAGIQETQYF.